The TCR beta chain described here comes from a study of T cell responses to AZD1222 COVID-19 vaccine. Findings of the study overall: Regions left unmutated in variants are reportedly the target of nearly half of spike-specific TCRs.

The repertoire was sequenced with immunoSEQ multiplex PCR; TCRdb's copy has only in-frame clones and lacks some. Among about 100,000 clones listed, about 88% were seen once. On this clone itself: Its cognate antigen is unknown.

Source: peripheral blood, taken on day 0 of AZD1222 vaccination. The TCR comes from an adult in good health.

CDR3 region: CASPGLAGNEQFF. Here the CDR3 DNA reads TGTGCCAGCCCGGGACTAGCTGGGAATGAGCAGTTCTTC. J is TRBJ2-1 and V is TRBV2, with 9 nucleotides matching TRBD2. V lost 8 bases to trimming and J lost 7 bases; unmatched junction nucleotides: 6. Per the germline V gene, CDR1 is SNHLY and CDR2 is FYNNEI. This CDR3 has 13 amino acids.